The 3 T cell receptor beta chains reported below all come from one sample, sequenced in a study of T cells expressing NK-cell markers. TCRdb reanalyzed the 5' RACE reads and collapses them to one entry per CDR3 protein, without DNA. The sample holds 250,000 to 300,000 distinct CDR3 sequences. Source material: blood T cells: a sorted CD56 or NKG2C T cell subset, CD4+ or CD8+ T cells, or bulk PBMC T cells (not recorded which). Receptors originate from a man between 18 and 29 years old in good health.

The CDR3 loop is CASSTGEVAKNIQYF. The J gene is TRBJ2-4, the V gene TRBV18. The germline gives CDR1 KGHSH, CDR2 LQKENI. There are 15 residues in the CDR3.

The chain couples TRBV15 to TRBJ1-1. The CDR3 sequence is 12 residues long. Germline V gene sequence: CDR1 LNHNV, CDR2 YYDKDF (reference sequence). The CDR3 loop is CATSRDSVEAFF.

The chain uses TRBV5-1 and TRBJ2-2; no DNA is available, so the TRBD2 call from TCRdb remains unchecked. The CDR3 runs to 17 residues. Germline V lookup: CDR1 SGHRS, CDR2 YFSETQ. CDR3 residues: CASSSVSGRAGTGELFF.